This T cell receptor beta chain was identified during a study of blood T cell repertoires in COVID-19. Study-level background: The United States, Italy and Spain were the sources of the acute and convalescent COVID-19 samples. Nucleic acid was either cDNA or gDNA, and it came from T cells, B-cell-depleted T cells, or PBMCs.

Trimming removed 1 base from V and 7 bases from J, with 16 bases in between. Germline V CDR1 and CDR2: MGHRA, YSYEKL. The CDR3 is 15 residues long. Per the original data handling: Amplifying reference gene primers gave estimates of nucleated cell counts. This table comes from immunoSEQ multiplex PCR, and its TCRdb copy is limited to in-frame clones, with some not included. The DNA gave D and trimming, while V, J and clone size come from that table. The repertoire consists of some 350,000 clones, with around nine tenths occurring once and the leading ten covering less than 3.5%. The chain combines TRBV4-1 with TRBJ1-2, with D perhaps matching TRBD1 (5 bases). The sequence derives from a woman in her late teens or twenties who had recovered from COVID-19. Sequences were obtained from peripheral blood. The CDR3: CASSQGPGRGGGYTF. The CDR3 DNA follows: TGCGCCAGCAGCCAAGGCCCTGGGCGGGGGGGTGGCTACACCTTC.